The source of this T cell receptor (beta chain) is a study of identical twins. TCRdb recomputed calls from the 5' RACE reads with MiXCR, one row per CDR3 protein. Among roughly 1.6 million distinct CDR3 sequences listed, less than 35% were seen once. A word on this clonotype: Antigen: not known.

Study results and caveats: Weaker excess sharing between twins was seen in beta out-of-frame sequences. Monozygotic twin pairs showed more out-of-frame TCR alpha sharing than models estimated.

The TCR originated in a newborn girl in good health. Specimen: cord blood.

This CDR3 is CASSLFRGWDEQFF. In DNA, the CDR3 is TGTGCCAGCAGTTTATTTCGGGGCTGGGATGAGCAGTTCTTC. The chain links TRBV12-3 or TRBV12-4 to TRBJ2-1; possibly TRBD1 or TRBD2 for D (5 bases each). V was pared by 2 bases and J by 8 bases, with 13 bases between. This CDR3 contains 14 residues.